This T cell receptor beta chain was documented in a study of blood T cell repertoires in COVID-19. The method was immunoSEQ multiplex PCR; TCRdb's version includes in-frame clones alone and lacks a portion of them. The data hold more than 85,000 clones, with 70% to 90% observed a single time. The CDR3 runs 12 residues. Between the trimmed V and J ends, which lost 5 bases and 15 bases, there was a span of 15 bases. The germline V gene has CDR1 SGHNT and CDR2 YYREEE (reference sequence). Seattle's cohort entered during active infection and was followed longitudinally. The TCR was taken from a man aged 50-60 years with COVID-19, enrolled during active disease. Sequenced material: peripheral blood. The chain uses TRBV5-4 and TRBJ1-6, with D possibly TRBD1 on 6 matching bases. CDR3 region: CASSPGQGVLHF. The CDR3 nucleotides read TGTGCCAGCAGTCCGGGACAAGGAGTCCTCCACTTT.